Below are 3 T cell receptor beta chains sequenced from a single sample in a study of cytomegalovirus exposure and HLA in healthy donors. Amplification used 60 Vbeta primers and 13 Jbeta primers. The data were produced by immunoSEQ multiplex PCR, yet TCRdb's version contains in-frame clones alone and is incomplete. The sample gives over 150,000 clones, 85% of which show up once; 1% is in the top ten. Sequenced sample: PBMCs. These receptors all stem from a boy aged 2 to 10 in good health and CMV-seronegative.

This rearrangement joins TRBV4-1 to TRBJ2-2; no clear D. V shed 2 bases and J shed 3 bases, with 7 bases lying between them. The germline gives CDR1 MGHRA, CDR2 YSYEKL. This CDR3 region has 14 residues. The DNA for the CDR3 is TGCGCCAGCAGCCAACTCTTTGACACCGGGGAGCTGTTTTTT. Translated, it gives CASSQLFDTGELFF.

This chain links TRBV4-1 with TRBJ1-4, with D possibly TRBD1 on 6 matching bases. The length of the CDR3 is 16 residues. Looked up from germline, CDR1 is MGHRA and CDR2 is YSYEKL. Trimming shortened V by 3 bases and J by 5 bases, and 16 bases separated the two germline ends. CDR3 loop: CASSQGRGTRNEKLFF. CDR3 DNA: TGCGCCAGCAGCCAGGGCAGGGGAACCCGAAATGAAAAACTGTTTTTT.

The chain couples TRBV5-1 to TRBJ1-1; 8 bases fit TRBD1. There are 13 residues in the CDR3. Germline-derived CDR1 and CDR2 are SGHRS and YFSETQ. V shed 2 bases, J shed 4 bases, and the junction held 1 base outside the gene matches. The DNA of the CDR3 is TGCGCCAGCAGCTTCGACAGGGGCACTGAAGCTTTCTTT. Its protein product is CASSFDRGTEAFF.